These 29 T cell receptor beta chains were all obtained from the same sample, sequenced in a study of regulatory T cells in long-lasting Graves disease. Noted time point: newly diagnosed GD, antithyroid drugs for less than 3 months. RNA from PBMCs was the source of the TCR library. Combining iRepertoire HTBI primers with Arm-PCR of CDR3 regions, the authors built TCR beta libraries. TCRdb redid the calling of the multiplex PCR reads with MiXCR, one entry per CDR3 protein. The sample carries under 450,000 distinct CDR3 sequences, under 20% recorded once. These data were also filed under a second study, of T cells in Graves' hyperthyroidism and ophthalmopathy.

Sequencing was performed on peripheral blood mononuclear cells (PBMCs), taken at new diagnosis, from a patient treated with antithyroid drugs. These receptors all come from a woman between 18 and 29 years old with Graves disease.

This clonotype was seen at least ten times. The V and J genes are TRBV7-2 and TRBJ1-6; D is perhaps TRBD1 (6 bases). V lost 2 bases to trimming and J lost 8 bases, with 13 bases between them. CDR1 SGHTA and CDR2 FQGNSA come from the germline V gene. The CDR3 contains 15 residues. CDR3 coding DNA: TGTGCCAGCAGCTTAACCGGGACACTGGATTCACCCCTCCACTTT. Protein product: CASSLTGTLDSPLHF.

This clonotype has at least ten counts. This chain uses TRBV6-1 with TRBJ2-2, with 7 positions matching TRBD1. Germline V lookup: CDR1 MNHNS, CDR2 SASEGT. This CDR3 contains 17 residues. Trimming took 7 bases from V and 1 from J; bases not matched to a gene: 12. CDR3 region: CASTTRRDRLNTGELFF. The DNA for the CDR3 is TGTGCCAGCACTACACGAAGGGACAGATTGAACACCGGGGAGCTGTTTTTT.

V usage is TRBV5-6 and J usage is TRBJ2-1; 12 nucleotides match TRBD2. V shed 2 bases, J shed 6 bases, and the junction held 6 bases outside the gene matches. Per germline, CDR1 SGHDT and CDR2 YYEEEE. The CDR3 consists of 16 residues. The CDR3 nucleotides are TGTGCCAGCAGCTTCCTAGCGGGGGGGGATAGCAATGAGCAGTTCTTC. As protein: CASSFLAGGDSNEQFF.

This clonotype has more than one count but fewer than ten. The chain joins TRBV14 to TRBJ1-2; no reliable D call. CDR3 size: 11 residues. The germline CDR1 and CDR2 sequences are SGHDN and FVKESK. The germline V and J ends were trimmed by 4 bases and 11 bases, with 11 bases remaining between them. CDR3: CASSLGRRYTF. CDR3 DNA: TGTGCCAGCAGCCTCGGTCGGAGGTACACCTTC.

J is TRBJ2-3 and V is TRBV20-1, with 8 positions matching TRBD2. Germline CDR1 and CDR2: DFQATT and SNEGSKA (reference sequence). This CDR3 contains 12 residues. The CDR3 spells CRGLDGTDTQYF. The CDR3 region has the DNA TGCAGGGGACTAGACGGCACAGATACGCAGTATTTT.

There are a few counts of this clonotype. V and J are TRBV6-5 and TRBJ1-1, with D tentatively TRBD1 (5 bases). The germline V and J ends were trimmed by 2 bases and 1 base, with 11 bases remaining between them. This CDR3 has 15 amino acids. CDR1 is MNHEY, CDR2 SVGAGI, per germline. This CDR3 is CASSYIGETNTEAFF. The CDR3 bases are TGTGCCAGCAGTTACATAGGGGAGACGAACACTGAAGCTTTCTTT.

This clonotype was counted ten times or more. The chain uses TRBV5-1 and TRBJ2-2, with D possibly TRBD1 on 6 matching bases. This CDR3 region has 15 residues. Per germline, CDR1 SGHRS and CDR2 YFSETQ. The ends were cut back, 4 bases at V and 5 bases at J, with 15 bases in the middle. The CDR3 spells CASSPDSSGTGELFF. The CDR3 DNA is TGCGCCAGCAGCCCGGACAGCTCCGGAACCGGGGAGCTGTTTTTT. Variable domain in full (rest from reference TRBV5-1 and TRBJ2-2): KAGVTQTPRYLIKTRGQQVTLSCSPISGHRSVSWYQQTPGQGLQFLFEYFSETQRNKGNFPGRFSGRQFSNSRSEMNVSTLELGDSALYLCASSPDSSGTGELFFGEGSRLTVL.

This clonotype was detected many times. The rearrangement joins TRBV28 to TRBJ2-6, with TRBD1 as a possible D gene (5 bases). The CDR3 totals 14 residues. Germline V CDR1 and CDR2: MDHEN, SYDVKM. V dropped 4 bases and J dropped 4 bases, with 8 bases sitting between them. The DNA of the CDR3 is TGTGCCAGCAGTTACAGGTCCGGGGCCAACGTCCTGACTTTC. Amino acid sequence: CASSYRSGANVLTF.

As concerns this clonotype: Being one base from a much bigger clone, this may be a read error. Because it lacks the conserved phenylalanine or tryptophan at the end, this CDR3 is likely a read error. The chain carries TRBV12-3 or TRBV12-4 and TRBJ1-1, with 7 nucleotides matching TRBD1. J was trimmed by 9 bases and V by 6 bases; bases with no gene match: 13. CDR3 length: 14 residues. CDR3 loop: CASRAMGQPGKAFL. The CDR3, as DNA: TGTGCCAGCAGAGCTATGGGACAGCCAGGGAAAGCTTTCCTT.

With respect to this clonotype: A read error may be the cause here, since a much bigger clone is one base away. The chain employs TRBV2 and TRBJ1-2; TRBD1 might be the D (5 bases). The CDR3 extends over 15 amino acids. The germline CDR1 and CDR2 sequences are SNHLY and FYNNEI. Trimming pared 3 bases from V and 4 bases from J, leaving 15 bases between. The CDR3 sequence is CASSEGVAVGYGYTF. The CDR3 bases are TGTGCCAGCAGTGAGGGGGTGGCGGTGGGCTATGGCTACACCTTC.

CDR3 amino acids: CASARADEQYF. In DNA form, the CDR3 reads TGTGCCAGCGCTAGGGCGGACGAGCAGTACTTC. The chain recombines TRBV6-1 with TRBJ2-7; D not certain. V was shortened by 8 bases and J by 5 bases, with 10 bases between the two germline ends. This CDR3 has 11 residues. The germline V gene encodes CDR1 MNHNS and CDR2 SASEGT.

This clonotype was seen repeatedly, ten times or more. The chain recombines TRBV28 with TRBJ1-2; 7 bases fit TRBD1. This CDR3 is 17 amino acids long. V shed 5 bases and J 0 bases; nucleotides not matched to a gene: 12. The germline V gene has CDR1 MDHEN and CDR2 SYDVKM. The CDR3 nucleotides read TGTGCCAGCAGTCCAGGGACAGACGGATTAGCTAACTATGGCTACACCTTC. Amino acids: CASSPGTDGLANYGYTF.

There are a few counts of this clonotype. The chain carries TRBV24-1 and TRBJ2-7; D is possibly TRBD1 or TRBD2 (5 bases each). Germline CDR1 reads KGHDR; CDR2 reads SFDVKD. The CDR3 loop spans 13 amino acids. V gave up 3 bases and J gave up 3 bases, with 8 bases separating them. In nucleotides, the CDR3 is TGTGCCACCAGTGATGGGACGAGCTACGAGCAGTACTTC. As protein: CATSDGTSYEQYF.

This clonotype was picked up many times. In DNA, the CDR3 is TGTGCCAGCAGTTTCGGGGGGGCGGATACGCAGTATTTT. It yields the protein CASSFGGADTQYF. This chain connects TRBV12-3 or TRBV12-4 to TRBJ2-3; 8 nucleotides align to TRBD2. The CDR3 consists of 13 residues. Trimming cost V 3 bases and J 6 bases; bases outside gene matches: 2.

This clonotype was picked up many times. One end of the junction does not line up with germline, which may come from a read error. The rearrangement joins TRBV5-1 to TRBJ2-7; 10 bases fit TRBD1. Germline V gives CDR1 SGHRS, CDR2 YFSETQ. This CDR3 has 13 residues. This CDR3 reads CASSGTGAYEQYF. In nucleotides, the CDR3 is TGTGCCAGCAGTGGGACAGGGGCCTACGAGCAGTACTTC. The full variable domain, its missing parts supplied by reference TRBV5-1 and TRBJ2-7, is KAGVTQTPRYLIKTRGQQVTLSCSPISGHRSVSWYQQTPGQGLQFLFEYFSETQRNKGNFPGRFSGRQFSNSRSEMNVSTLELGDSALYLCASSGTGAYEQYFGPGTRLTVT.

This chain joins TRBV7-6 and TRBJ1-3, with no clear D. Germline CDR1 reads SGHVS; CDR2 reads FNYEAQ. This CDR3 is built from 11 residues. Trimming shortened V by 5 bases and J by 5 bases, and 4 bases separated the two germline ends. The CDR3 loop is CASSARNTIYF. The CDR3 DNA is TGTGCCAGCAGCGCAAGAAACACCATATATTTT.

This clonotype was counted ten times or more. V is TRBV2 and J is TRBJ2-5; a possible D gene is TRBD1 (6 bases). Germline loops: CDR1 SNHLY, CDR2 FYNNEI. The CDR3 covers 15 residues. Trimming took 3 bases from V and 3 from J, leaving 14 bases between them. CDR3 bases: TGTGCCAGCAGTGAGCAGGGGCTACCGAAAGAGACCCAGTACTTC. This encodes CASSEQGLPKETQYF.

This clonotype was counted ten times or more. The chain recombines TRBV6-5 with TRBJ2-5; 11 bases align to TRBD1. V trimming: 0 bases; J trimming: 4 bases; junction bases outside the gene matches: 7. CDR1 is MNHEY and CDR2 is SVGAGI in the germline V gene. The CDR3 extends over 17 amino acids. The CDR3 loop reads CASSYSAAGTGGETQYF. CDR3 DNA: TGTGCCAGCAGTTACTCGGCGGCCGGGACAGGGGGAGAGACCCAGTACTTC.

This clonotype was found many times. V usage is TRBV27 and J usage is TRBJ2-3; 7 bases match TRBD1. The length of the CDR3 is 15 residues. Trimming took 4 bases from V and 5 from J; bases not matched to a gene: 9. Looked up from germline, CDR1 is MNHEY and CDR2 is SMNVEV (reference sequence). CDR3 sequence: CASSYRQGGGDTQYF. The CDR3 coding sequence is TGTGCCAGCAGTTACCGACAGGGTGGTGGAGATACGCAGTATTTT.

This clonotype appeared many times. The chain couples TRBV2 to TRBJ2-3; tentatively, D is TRBD1 or TRBD2 (5 bases each). V lost 6 bases, J lost 0 bases, and 19 bases lay in between. CDR3 size: 17 residues. The germline V gene encodes CDR1 SNHLY and CDR2 FYNNEI. CDR3 region: CASRSFGAVPSTDTQYF. Written as DNA, the CDR3 is TGTGCCAGCAGGAGCTTCGGGGCCGTACCGAGCACAGATACGCAGTATTTT.

This clonotype was counted between two and nine times. The chain recombines TRBV7-9 with TRBJ2-5, with 10 bases that match TRBD1. Per the germline V gene, CDR1 is SEHNR and CDR2 is FQNEAQ (reference sequence). The J segment lost 0 bases and the V segment lost 6 bases, leaving 7 bases of the junction unmatched. The CDR3 extends over 16 amino acids. CDR3 in DNA: TGTGCCAGCAGGATAGACAGGGGGCTGTACCAAGAGACCCAGTACTTC. Translation: CASRIDRGLYQETQYF.

This clonotype was found many times. This sequence joins TRBV6-2 or TRBV6-3 and TRBJ1-3; D ambiguous. V was clipped by 2 bases and J by 0 bases, with 20 bases between them. Germline-derived CDR1 and CDR2 are MNHEY and SVGEGT. This CDR3 has 19 residues. CDR3 sequence: CASSYHRPGFWSSGNTIYF. In DNA, the CDR3 is TGTGCCAGCAGTTACCATCGACCAGGTTTTTGGAGCTCTGGAAACACCATATATTTT.

This clonotype has a handful of counts. The DNA for the CDR3 is TGTGCCAGCAGTTACTCGAATAATTCACCCCTCCACTTT. Encoded protein: CASSYSNNSPLHF. The V call is TRBV6-5, the J call TRBJ1-6; unclear D gene. Germline values: CDR1 MNHEY, CDR2 SVGAGI. Trimming pared 0 bases from V and 5 bases from J, leaving 2 bases between. The CDR3 contains 13 residues.

The chain has TRBV5-1 and TRBJ2-7; TRBD1 matches at 9 bases. This CDR3 has 16 amino acids. The ends lost 0 bases at V and 0 bases at J; junction bases unmatched: 4. Germline CDR1 reads SGHRS; CDR2 reads YFSETQ. CDR3 coding DNA: TGCGCCAGCAGCTTGGCGGGGACAGGGACCTCCTACGAGCAGTACTTC. The encoded protein is CASSLAGTGTSYEQYF.

The J gene is TRBJ2-7, the V gene TRBV7-2; D may be TRBD2 (5 bases). The CDR3 has 15 amino acids. V lost 1 base to trimming and J lost 6 bases, with 16 bases between them. Germline values: CDR1 SGHTA, CDR2 FQGNSA. The CDR3: CASSLDGNSVFEQYF. The CDR3 coding sequence is TGTGCCAGCAGCTTAGACGGTAATAGCGTGTTCGAGCAGTACTTC.

In this sample, this clonotype turned up a few times. The rearrangement links TRBV5-1 to TRBJ2-5; D uncertain. The CDR3 consists of 12 residues. Trimming pared 4 bases from V and 5 bases from J, leaving 9 bases between. The germline V gene encodes CDR1 SGHRS and CDR2 YFSETQ. Here the CDR3 reads CASSLYGETQYF. The CDR3 DNA sequence: TGCGCCAGCAGCCTCTACGGGGAGACCCAGTACTTC.

This clonotype was counted only a few times. The J gene is TRBJ2-7, the V gene TRBV4-2, with a weak D call TRBD2 (5 bases). The CDR3 consists of 15 residues. CDR1 is LGHNA, CDR2 YNFKEQ, per germline. The ends were cut back, 2 bases at V and 3 bases at J, with 14 bases in the middle. DNA for the CDR3: TGTGCCAGCAGCCAAAGGACTGAAGGGTACTACGAGCAGTACTTC. It codes for CASSQRTEGYYEQYF.

This clonotype was counted ten times or more. The rearrangement links TRBV20-1 to TRBJ1-2, with 8 bases that match TRBD1. This CDR3 is built from 13 residues. The germline V gene encodes CDR1 DFQATT and CDR2 SNEGSKA (reference sequence). The trim removed 5 bases at V and 2 bases at J, leaving 4 bases unmatched. Here the CDR3 DNA reads TGCAGTGCTGCAGGGGGCTTGAACTATGGCTACACCTTC. Amino acids: CSAAGGLNYGYTF.

In this sample, this clonotype turned up many times. The chain couples TRBV6-1 to TRBJ2-1, with 8 bases identical to TRBD1. The CDR3 runs to 15 residues. Germline V gene sequence: CDR1 MNHNS, CDR2 SASEGT. V gave up 5 bases and J gave up 4 bases; unmatched junction bases: 7. This chain's CDR3 is CASSLGQASYNEQFF. Here the CDR3 DNA reads TGTGCCAGCAGTCTGGGACAGGCGTCTTACAATGAGCAGTTCTTC.